This is a list of T cell receptor beta chains from one sample in a study of CD8 T cells in Susac syndrome. TCRdb redid the calling of the immunoSEQ multiplex PCR reads with MiXCR, one entry per CDR3 protein. This table has approximately 300,000 distinct CDR3 sequences, approximately 90% appearing once. Sequencing used CD8+ T cells from PBMCs. These receptor sequences come from a human donor with multiple sclerosis. CDR3s include the opening cysteine and the closing phenylalanine or tryptophan. Each record gives: V gene, J gene, CDR3 protein.

V: TRBV14
J: TRBJ1-4
CDR3: CASSPYRGRDEKLFF

V: TRBV25-1
J: TRBJ2-5
CDR3: CASSEYGLTGGETQYF

V: TRBV20-1
J: TRBJ2-7
CDR3: CSARVPASYEQYF

V: TRBV7-8
J: TRBJ1-5
CDR3: CASSLDSGVSNQPQHF

V: TRBV10-3
J: TRBJ1-2
CDR3: CAITAPLGSYGYTF

V: TRBV18
J: TRBJ2-3
CDR3: CASSPSIAGGRADTQYF

V: TRBV20-1
J: TRBJ2-7
CDR3: CSALDRGYGEQYF

V: TRBV19
J: TRBJ1-2
CDR3: CASMAGYGYTF

V: TRBV7-9
J: TRBJ2-7
CDR3: CASSLAGLEDEQYF

V: TRBV7-8
J: TRBJ2-1
CDR3: CASSLFLGQRNEQFF

V: TRBV5-6
J: TRBJ2-3
CDR3: CASSIGLTGVSSTDTQYF

V: TRBV4-3
J: TRBJ1-4
CDR3: CASSQGQPHRGESEKLFF

V: TRBV28
J: TRBJ2-7
CDR3: CASSPRERGAQYEQYF

V: TRBV11-2
J: TRBJ2-1
CDR3: CASSPTGGRMVEQFF

V: TRBV12-3/TRBV12-4
J: TRBJ2-1
CDR3: CASRGGPSYNEQFF

V: TRBV19
J: TRBJ2-2
CDR3: CASGPNTGELFF

V: TRBV29-1
J: TRBJ1-4
CDR3: CSVVATNEKLFF

V: TRBV5-6
J: TRBJ1-2
CDR3: CASSFRGGGPYGYTF

V: TRBV27
J: TRBJ2-7
CDR3: CASSLFLGSQDEQYF

V: TRBV7-9
J: TRBJ2-7
CDR3: CASSFRDRGLGNYEQYF

V: TRBV7-9
J: TRBJ2-7
CDR3: CASSSGTPYEQYF

V: TRBV6-4
J: TRBJ1-1
CDR3: CASSAKAGVEATEAFF

V: TRBV9
J: TRBJ1-3
CDR3: CASSFGQGNTIYF

V: TRBV4-1
J: TRBJ2-7
CDR3: CASSQDRGGSYEQYF

V: TRBV12-3/TRBV12-4
J: TRBJ2-1
CDR3: CASSSTGIPGNEQFF

V: TRBV7-8
J: TRBJ2-2
CDR3: CASSLGWGARAGELFF

V: TRBV18
J: TRBJ2-7
CDR3: CASSPAPGGPSEQYF

V: TRBV27
J: TRBJ2-7
CDR3: CASSLSPSSYEQYF

V: TRBV7-9
J: TRBJ1-2
CDR3: CASSPSEGADRGYTF

V: TRBV7-9
J: TRBJ2-1
CDR3: CASSSAGDEQFF

V: TRBV30
J: TRBJ2-7
CDR3: CAWSVARDIAYEQYF

V: TRBV28
J: TRBJ2-7
CDR3: CASRPDIYEQYF

V: TRBV15
J: TRBJ1-1
CDR3: CATSNPGQGAETEAFF

V: TRBV2
J: TRBJ2-1
CDR3: CATVGLAGSGNEQFF

V: TRBV7-3
J: TRBJ2-5
CDR3: CASSLNIRETQYF

V: TRBV10-3
J: TRBJ1-2
CDR3: CAISEEWLYRSNYGYTF

V: TRBV4-2
J: TRBJ2-5
CDR3: CASSQEGPQETQYF

V: TRBV20-1
J: TRBJ1-4
CDR3: CSARAVTTNEKLFF

V: TRBV5-6
J: TRBJ2-3
CDR3: CASSLAGAIFTDTQYF

V: TRBV28
J: TRBJ1-1
CDR3: CASSLHWESMNTEAFF

V: TRBV20-1
J: TRBJ2-7
CDR3: CSARLLDRGDSYEQYF

V: TRBV4-3
J: TRBJ1-5
CDR3: CASSQVGINQPQHF

V: TRBV28
J: TRBJ2-5
CDR3: CASSFGERQPKETQYF